The entry below gives a single TCR beta chain sequence along with its context. What it binds is unknown. One end of the junction is discordant with germline, which a read error may explain. The data originate from a study of tumor and adjacent non-tumor tissue in lung cancer. Study overall: Stage I to III disease affected about ten men and about 5 women aged roughly 30 to 80. Each sample yielded 3.5 million to 5 million productive TCRbeta reads on average.

A modified ARM-PCR protocol with three rounds of nested PCR amplified TCRbeta. TCRdb re-called the multiplex PCR reads with MiXCR, one entry per CDR3 protein. The sample lists about 75,000 distinct CDR3 sequences, around 70% occurring once. This sample's RNA came from whole unsorted tissue. Distant lung tissue was collected more than 3 cm away from the tumor edge. Study outcomes and limitations: Tumor tissue had significantly higher TCR diversity than normal lung. Normal lung showed higher cumulative top 100 clone frequency than tumor.

Sequences were obtained from distant non-tumor lung tissue. The clonotype was recovered from a woman in her fifties or sixties with non-small cell lung cancer.

CDR3 region: CASSHQQGLTGANALTF. The CDR3 DNA sequence: TGCGCCAGCAGCCACCAACAGGGTCTAACTGGGGCCAACGCCCTGACTTTC. V gene TRBV4-1 combines with J gene TRBJ2-6, with D possibly matching TRBD1 (6 bases). The CDR3 runs to 17 residues. The V gene's germline CDR1 is MGHRA and CDR2 YSYEKL.